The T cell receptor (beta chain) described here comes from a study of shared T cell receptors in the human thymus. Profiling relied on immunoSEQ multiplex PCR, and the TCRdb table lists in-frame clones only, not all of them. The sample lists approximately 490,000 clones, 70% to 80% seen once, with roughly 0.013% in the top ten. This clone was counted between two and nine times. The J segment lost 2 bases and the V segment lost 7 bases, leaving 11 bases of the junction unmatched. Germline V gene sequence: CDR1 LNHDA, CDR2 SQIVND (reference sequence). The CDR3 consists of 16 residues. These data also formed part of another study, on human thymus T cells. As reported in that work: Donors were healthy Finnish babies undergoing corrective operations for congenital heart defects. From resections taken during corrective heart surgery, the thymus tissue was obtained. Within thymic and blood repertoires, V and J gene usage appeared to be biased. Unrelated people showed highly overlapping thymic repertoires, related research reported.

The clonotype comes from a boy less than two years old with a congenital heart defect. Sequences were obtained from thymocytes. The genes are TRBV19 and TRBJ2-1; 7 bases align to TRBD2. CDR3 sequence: CASTPRSTSAYNEQFF. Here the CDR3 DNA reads TGTGCCAGTACCCCCCGATCCACTAGCGCCTACAATGAGCAGTTCTTC.